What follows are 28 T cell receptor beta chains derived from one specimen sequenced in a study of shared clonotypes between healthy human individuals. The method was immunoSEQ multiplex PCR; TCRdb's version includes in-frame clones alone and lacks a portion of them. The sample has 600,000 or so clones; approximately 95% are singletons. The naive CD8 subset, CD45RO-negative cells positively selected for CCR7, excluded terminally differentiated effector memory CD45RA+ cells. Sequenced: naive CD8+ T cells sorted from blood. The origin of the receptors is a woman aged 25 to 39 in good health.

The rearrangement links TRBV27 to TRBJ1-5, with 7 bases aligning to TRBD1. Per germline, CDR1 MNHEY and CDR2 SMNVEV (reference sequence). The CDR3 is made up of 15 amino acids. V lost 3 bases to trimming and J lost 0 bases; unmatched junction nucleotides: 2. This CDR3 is CASSFNRGSNQPQHF. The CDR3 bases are TGTGCCAGCAGTTTTAACAGGGGTAGCAATCAGCCCCAGCATTTT.

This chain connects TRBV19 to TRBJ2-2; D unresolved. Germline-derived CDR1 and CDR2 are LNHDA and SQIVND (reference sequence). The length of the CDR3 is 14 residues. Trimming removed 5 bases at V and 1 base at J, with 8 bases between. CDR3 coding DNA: TGTGCCAGTAGTCTCCGACTGAACACCGGGGAGCTGTTTTTT. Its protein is CASSLRLNTGELFF.

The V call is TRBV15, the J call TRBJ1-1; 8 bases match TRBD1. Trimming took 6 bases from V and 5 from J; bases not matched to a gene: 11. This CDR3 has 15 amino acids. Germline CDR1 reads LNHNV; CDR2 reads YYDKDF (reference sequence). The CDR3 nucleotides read TGTGCCACCAGTCAACCGCCCAGGGGGCTAACTGAAGCTTTCTTT. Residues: CATSQPPRGLTEAFF.

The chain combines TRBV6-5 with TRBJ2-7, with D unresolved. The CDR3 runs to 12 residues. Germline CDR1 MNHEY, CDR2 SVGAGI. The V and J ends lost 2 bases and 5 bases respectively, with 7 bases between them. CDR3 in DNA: TGTGCCAGCAGTTACCCCCCCGACGAGCAGTACTTC. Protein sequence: CASSYPPDEQYF.

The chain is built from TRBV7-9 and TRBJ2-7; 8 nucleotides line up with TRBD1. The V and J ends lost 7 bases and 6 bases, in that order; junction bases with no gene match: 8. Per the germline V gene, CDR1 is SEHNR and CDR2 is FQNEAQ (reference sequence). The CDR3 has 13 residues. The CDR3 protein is CASNRQGSTEQYF. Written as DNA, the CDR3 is TGTGCCAGCAACAGACAGGGGTCGACCGAGCAGTACTTC.

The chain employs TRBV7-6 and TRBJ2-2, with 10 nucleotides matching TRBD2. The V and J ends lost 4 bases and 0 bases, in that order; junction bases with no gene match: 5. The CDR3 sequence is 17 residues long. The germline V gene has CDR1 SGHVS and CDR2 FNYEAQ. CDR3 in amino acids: CASSSRLAGANTGELFF. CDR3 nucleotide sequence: TGTGCCAGCAGCTCTAGACTAGCGGGTGCGAACACCGGGGAGCTGTTTTTT.

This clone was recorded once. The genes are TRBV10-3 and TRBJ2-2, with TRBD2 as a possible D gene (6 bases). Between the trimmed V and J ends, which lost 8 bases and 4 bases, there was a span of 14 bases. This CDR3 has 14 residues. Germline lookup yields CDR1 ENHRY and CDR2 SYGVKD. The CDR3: CAIRDSRATGELFF. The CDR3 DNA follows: TGTGCCATCCGGGACTCCCGGGCCACCGGGGAGCTGTTTTTT.

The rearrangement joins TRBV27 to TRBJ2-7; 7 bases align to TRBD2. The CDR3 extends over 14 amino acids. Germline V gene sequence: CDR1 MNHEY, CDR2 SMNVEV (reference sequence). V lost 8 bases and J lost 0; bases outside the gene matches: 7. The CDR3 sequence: CASGTSASSYEQYF. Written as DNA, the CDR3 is TGTGCCAGCGGTACTAGCGCCAGCTCCTACGAGCAGTACTTC.

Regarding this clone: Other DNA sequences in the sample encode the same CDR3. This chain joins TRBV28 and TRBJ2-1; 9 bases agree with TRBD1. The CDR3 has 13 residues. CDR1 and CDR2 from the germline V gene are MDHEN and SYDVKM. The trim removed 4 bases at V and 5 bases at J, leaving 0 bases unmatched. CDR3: CASSWTGDNEQFF. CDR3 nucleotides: TGTGCCAGCAGTTGGACAGGGGACAATGAGCAGTTCTTC.

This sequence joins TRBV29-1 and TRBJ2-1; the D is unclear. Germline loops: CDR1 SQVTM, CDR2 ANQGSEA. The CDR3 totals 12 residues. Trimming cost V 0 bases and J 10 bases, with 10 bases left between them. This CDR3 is CSVEELRVEQFF. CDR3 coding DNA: TGCAGCGTTGAAGAACTTAGAGTAGAGCAGTTCTTC.

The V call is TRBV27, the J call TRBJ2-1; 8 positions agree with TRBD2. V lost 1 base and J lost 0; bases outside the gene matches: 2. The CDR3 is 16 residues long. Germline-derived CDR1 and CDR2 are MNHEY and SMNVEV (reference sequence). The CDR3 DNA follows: TGTGCCAGCAGTTTATTTACTAGCGGCTCCTACAATGAGCAGTTCTTC. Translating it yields CASSLFTSGSYNEQFF.

The CDR3 region is CSVEDQPDRSGANVLTF. The CDR3 nucleotides are TGCAGCGTTGAAGATCAGCCCGACAGGTCTGGGGCCAACGTCCTGACTTTC. The J gene is TRBJ2-6, the V gene TRBV29-1, with D possibly TRBD1 on 6 matching bases. V was pared by 0 bases and J by 1 base, with 13 bases between. The CDR3 totals 17 residues. CDR1 and CDR2 from the germline V gene are SQVTM and ANQGSEA.

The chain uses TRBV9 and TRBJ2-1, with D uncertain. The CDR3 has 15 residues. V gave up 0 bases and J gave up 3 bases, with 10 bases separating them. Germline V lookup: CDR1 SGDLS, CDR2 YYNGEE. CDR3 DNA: TGTGCCAGCAGCGTAGGCTCTTCTAGCTACAATGAGCAGTTCTTC. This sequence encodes CASSVGSSSYNEQFF.

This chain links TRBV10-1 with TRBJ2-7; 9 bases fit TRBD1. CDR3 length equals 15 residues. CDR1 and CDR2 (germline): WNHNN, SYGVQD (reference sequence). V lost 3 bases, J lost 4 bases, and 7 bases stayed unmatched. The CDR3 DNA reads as TGCGCCAGCAGTGAAAGTGGGACAGGGTTATACGAGCAGTACTTC. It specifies CASSESGTGLYEQYF.

Here the CDR3 DNA reads TGTGCCAGCAGTTACTCGGGGGATACGCAGTATTTT. This gives the protein CASSYSGDTQYF. The V call is TRBV6-5, the J call TRBJ2-3, with D unresolved. Trimming left V 0 bases short and J 6 bases short, with 4 bases between. This CDR3 is 12 amino acids long. Germline CDR1 reads MNHEY; CDR2 reads SVGAGI.

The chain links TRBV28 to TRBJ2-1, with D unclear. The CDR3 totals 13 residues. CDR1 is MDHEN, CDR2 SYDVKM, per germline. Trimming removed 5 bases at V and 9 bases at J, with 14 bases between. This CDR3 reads CASSLPLGVEQFF. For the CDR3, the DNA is TGTGCCAGCAGTCTCCCCCTCGGAGTTGAGCAGTTCTTC.

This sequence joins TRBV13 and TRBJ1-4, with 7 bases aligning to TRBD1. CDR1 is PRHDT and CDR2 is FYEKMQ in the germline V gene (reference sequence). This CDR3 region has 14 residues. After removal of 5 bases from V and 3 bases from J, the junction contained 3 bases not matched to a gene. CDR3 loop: CASSLGQANEKLFF. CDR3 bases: TGTGCCAGCAGCCTCGGACAGGCTAATGAAAAACTGTTTTTT.

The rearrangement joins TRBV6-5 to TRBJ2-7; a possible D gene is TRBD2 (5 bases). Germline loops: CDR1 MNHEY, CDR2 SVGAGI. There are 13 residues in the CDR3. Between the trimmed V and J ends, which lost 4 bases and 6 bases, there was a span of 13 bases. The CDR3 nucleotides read TGTGCCAGCAGTTCCGGGGTTTGGTCCGAGCAGTACTTC. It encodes CASSSGVWSEQYF.

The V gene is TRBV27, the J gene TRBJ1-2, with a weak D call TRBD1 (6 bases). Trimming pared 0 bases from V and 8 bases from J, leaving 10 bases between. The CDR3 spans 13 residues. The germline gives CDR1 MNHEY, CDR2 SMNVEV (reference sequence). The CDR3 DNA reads TGTGCCAGCAGTTTATCCAGGGGTGGCGGCTACACCTTC. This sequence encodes CASSLSRGGGYTF.

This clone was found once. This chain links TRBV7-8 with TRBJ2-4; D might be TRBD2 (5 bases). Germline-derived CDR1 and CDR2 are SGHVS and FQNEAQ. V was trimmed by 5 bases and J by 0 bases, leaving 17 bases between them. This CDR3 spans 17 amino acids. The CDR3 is CASSLLPDFRAKNIQYF. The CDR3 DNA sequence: TGTGCCAGCAGCCTACTACCGGACTTCCGAGCCAAAAACATTCAGTACTTC.

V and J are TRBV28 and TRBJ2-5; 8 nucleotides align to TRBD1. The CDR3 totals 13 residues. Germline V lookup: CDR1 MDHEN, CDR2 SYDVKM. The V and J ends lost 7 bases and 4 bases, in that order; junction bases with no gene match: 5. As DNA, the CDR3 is TGTGCCAGCACCCCAGACAGGGGAGAGACCCAGTACTTC. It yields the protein CASTPDRGETQYF.

The CDR3 DNA is TGTGCCAGCAGCTTGAACAGGTGGGGCGGGGAGCTGTTTTTT. Protein: CASSLNRWGGELFF. This sequence joins TRBV5-5 and TRBJ2-2, with TRBD1 as a possible D gene (5 bases). Germline assignment: CDR1 SGHKS and CDR2 YYEKEE (reference sequence). Trimming removed 1 base from V and 7 bases from J, with 11 bases in between. This CDR3 is built from 14 residues. Variable domain in full (rest from reference TRBV5-5 and TRBJ2-2): DAGVTQSPTHLIKTRGQQVTLRCSPISGHKSVSWYQQVLGQGPQFIFQYYEKEERGRGNFPDRFSARQFPNYSSELNVNALLLGDSALYLCASSLNRWGGELFFGEGSRLTVL.

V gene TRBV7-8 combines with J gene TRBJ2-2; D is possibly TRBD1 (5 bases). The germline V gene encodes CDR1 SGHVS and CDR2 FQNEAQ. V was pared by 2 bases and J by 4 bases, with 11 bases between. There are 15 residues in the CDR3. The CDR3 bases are TGTGCCAGCAGCTTAAGGGGAACAGGCACCGGGGAGCTGTTTTTT. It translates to CASSLRGTGTGELFF. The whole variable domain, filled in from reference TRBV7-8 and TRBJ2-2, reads GAGVSQSPRYKVAKRGQDVALRCDPISGHVSLFWYQQALGQGPEFLTYFQNEAQLDKSGLPSDRFFAERPEGSVSTLKIQRTQQEDSAVYLCASSLRGTGTGELFFGEGSRLTVL.

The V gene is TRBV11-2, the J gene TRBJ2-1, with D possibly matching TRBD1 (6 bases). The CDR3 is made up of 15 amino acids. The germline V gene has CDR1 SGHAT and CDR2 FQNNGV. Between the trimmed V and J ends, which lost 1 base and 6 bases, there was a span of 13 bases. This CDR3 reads CASSLGTASGNEQFF. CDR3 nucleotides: TGTGCCAGCAGCTTAGGGACAGCATCGGGCAATGAGCAGTTCTTC.

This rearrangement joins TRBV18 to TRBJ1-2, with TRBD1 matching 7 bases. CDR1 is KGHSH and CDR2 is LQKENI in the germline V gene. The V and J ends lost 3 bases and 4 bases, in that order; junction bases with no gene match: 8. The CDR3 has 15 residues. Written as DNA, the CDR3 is TGTGCCAGCTCACCCGGACAGGACTTATTCTATGGCTACACCTTC. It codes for CASSPGQDLFYGYTF.

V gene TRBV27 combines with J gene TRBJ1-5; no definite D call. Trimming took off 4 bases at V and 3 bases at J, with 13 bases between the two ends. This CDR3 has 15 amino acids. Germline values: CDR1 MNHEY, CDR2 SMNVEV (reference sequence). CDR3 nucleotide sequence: TGTGCCAGCAGTTACGGCAGTGGCGCCAATCAGCCCCAGCATTTT. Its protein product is CASSYGSGANQPQHF.

The CDR3 reads CASSPPGLAGEETQYF. The DNA for the CDR3 is TGTGCCAGTAGCCCGCCGGGACTAGCGGGAGAAGAGACCCAGTACTTC. J is TRBJ2-5 and V is TRBV19; 14 nucleotides match TRBD2. Germline V lookup: CDR1 LNHDA, CDR2 SQIVND (reference sequence). With V trimmed by 6 bases and J by 3 bases, 6 bases remained unmatched. The CDR3 sequence is 16 residues long. The entire variable domain, with the rest obtained from reference TRBV19 and TRBJ2-5, is as follows: DGGITQSPKYLFRKEGQNVTLSCEQNLNHDAMYWYRQDPGQGLRLIYYSQIVNDFQKGDIAEGYSVSREKKESFPLTVTSAQKNPTAFYLCASSPPGLAGEETQYFGPGTRLLVL.

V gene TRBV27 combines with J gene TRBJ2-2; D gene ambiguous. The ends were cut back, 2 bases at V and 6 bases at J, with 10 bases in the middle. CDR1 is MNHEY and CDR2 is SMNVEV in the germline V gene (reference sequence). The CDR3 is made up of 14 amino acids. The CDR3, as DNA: TGTGCCAGCAGTTTAAGGAATTGGGCCGGGGAGCTGTTTTTT. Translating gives CASSLRNWAGELFF.